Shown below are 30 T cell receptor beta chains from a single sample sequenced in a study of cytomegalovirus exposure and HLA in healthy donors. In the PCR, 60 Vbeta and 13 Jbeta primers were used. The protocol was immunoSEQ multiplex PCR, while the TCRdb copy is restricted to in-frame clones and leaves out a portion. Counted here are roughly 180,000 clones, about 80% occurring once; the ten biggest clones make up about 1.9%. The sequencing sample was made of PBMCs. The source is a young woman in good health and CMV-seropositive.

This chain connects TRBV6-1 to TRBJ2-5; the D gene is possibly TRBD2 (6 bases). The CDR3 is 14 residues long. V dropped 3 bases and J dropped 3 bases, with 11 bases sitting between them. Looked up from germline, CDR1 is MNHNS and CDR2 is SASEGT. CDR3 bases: TGTGCCAGCAGTGATATCGGGGGAGAAGAGACCCAGTACTTC. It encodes CASSDIGGEETQYF.

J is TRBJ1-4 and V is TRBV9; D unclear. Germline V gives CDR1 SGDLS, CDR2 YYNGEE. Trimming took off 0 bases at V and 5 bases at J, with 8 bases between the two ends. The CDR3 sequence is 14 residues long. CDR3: CASSVDGLNEKLFF. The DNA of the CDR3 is TGTGCCAGCAGCGTAGACGGTCTAAATGAAAAACTGTTTTTT. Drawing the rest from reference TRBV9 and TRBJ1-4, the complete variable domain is DSGVTQTPKHLITATGQRVTLRCSPRSGDLSVYWYQQSLDQGLQFLIQYYNGEERAKGNILERFSAQQFPDLHSELNLSSLELGDSALYFCASSVDGLNEKLFFGSGTQLSVL.

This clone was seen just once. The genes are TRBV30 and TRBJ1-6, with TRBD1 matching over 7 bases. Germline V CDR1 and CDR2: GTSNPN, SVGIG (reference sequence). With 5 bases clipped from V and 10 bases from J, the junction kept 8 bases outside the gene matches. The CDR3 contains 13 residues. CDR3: CAWGGGSRSPLHF. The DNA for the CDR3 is TGTGCCTGGGGAGGGGGCTCGCGCTCACCCCTCCACTTT. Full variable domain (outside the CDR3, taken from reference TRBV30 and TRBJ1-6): SQTIHQWPATLVQPVGSPLSLECTVEGTSNPNLYWYRQAAGRGLQLLFYSVGIGQISSEVPQNLSASRPQDRQFILSSKKLLLSDSGFYLCAWGGGSRSPLHFGNGTRLTVT.

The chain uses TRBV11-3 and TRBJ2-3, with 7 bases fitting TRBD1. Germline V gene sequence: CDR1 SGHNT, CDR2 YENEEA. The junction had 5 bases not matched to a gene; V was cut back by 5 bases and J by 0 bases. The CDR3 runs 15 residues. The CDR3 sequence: CASSKGTASTDTQYF. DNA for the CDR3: TGTGCCAGCAGCAAAGGGACAGCTAGCACAGATACGCAGTATTTT.

The CDR3 reads CATSTRTGGAHGYTF. The CDR3 DNA is TGTGCCACCAGCACCCGGACAGGGGGCGCGCATGGCTACACCTTC. V is TRBV15 and J is TRBJ1-2; the match to TRBD1 covers 11 bases. Germline V gene lookup returns CDR1 LNHNV and CDR2 YYDKDF (reference sequence). After removal of 4 bases from V and 6 bases from J, the junction contained 7 bases not matched to a gene. The CDR3 length is 15 residues.

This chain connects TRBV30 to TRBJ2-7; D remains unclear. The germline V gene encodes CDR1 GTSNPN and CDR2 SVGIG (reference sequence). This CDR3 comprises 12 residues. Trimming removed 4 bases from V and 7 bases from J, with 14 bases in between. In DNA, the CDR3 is TGTGCCTGGATGCAGGCTTCCCCAGAGCAGTACTTC. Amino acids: CAWMQASPEQYF. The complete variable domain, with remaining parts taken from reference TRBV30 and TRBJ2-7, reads SQTIHQWPATLVQPVGSPLSLECTVEGTSNPNLYWYRQAAGRGLQLLFYSVGIGQISSEVPQNLSASRPQDRQFILSSKKLLLSDSGFYLCAWMQASPEQYFGPGTRLTVT.

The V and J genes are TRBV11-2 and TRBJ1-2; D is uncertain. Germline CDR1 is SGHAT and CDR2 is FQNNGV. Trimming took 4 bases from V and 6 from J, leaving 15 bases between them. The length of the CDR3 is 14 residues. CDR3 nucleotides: TGTGCCAGCAGCTCCCGTGAGGGCTATAATGGCTACACCTTC. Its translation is CASSSREGYNGYTF.

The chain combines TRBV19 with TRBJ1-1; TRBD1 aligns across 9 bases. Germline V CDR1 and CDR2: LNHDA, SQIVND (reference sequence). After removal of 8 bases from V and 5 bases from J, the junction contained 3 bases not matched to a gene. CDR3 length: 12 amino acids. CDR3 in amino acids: CASLGQGTEAFF. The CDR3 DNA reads TGTGCCAGTCTCGGACAGGGGACTGAAGCTTTCTTT.

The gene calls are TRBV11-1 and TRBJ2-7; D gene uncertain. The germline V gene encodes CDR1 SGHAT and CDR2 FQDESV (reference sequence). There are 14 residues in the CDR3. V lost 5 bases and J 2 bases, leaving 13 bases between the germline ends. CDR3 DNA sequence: TGTGCCAGCAGCAACCCAGGCAAGACCTACGAGCAGTACGTC. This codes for CASSNPGKTYEQYV.

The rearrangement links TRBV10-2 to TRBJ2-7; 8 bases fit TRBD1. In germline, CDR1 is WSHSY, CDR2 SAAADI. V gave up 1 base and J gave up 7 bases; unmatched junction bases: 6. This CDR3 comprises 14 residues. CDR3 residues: CASSEYQGAREQYF. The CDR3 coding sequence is TGCGCCAGCAGTGAGTACCAGGGGGCGCGGGAGCAGTACTTC.

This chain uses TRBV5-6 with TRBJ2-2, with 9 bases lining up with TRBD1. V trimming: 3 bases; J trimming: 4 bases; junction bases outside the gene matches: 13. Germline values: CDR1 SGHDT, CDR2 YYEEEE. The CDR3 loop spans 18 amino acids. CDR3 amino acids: CASSSELPGQGFTGELFF. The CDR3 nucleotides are TGTGCCAGCAGCTCAGAACTCCCGGGACAGGGCTTCACCGGGGAGCTGTTTTTT.

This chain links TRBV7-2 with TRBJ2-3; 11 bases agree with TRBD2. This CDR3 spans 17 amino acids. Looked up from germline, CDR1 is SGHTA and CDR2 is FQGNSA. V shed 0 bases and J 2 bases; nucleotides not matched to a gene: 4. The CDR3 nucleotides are TGTGCCAGCAGCTTAGCGGGGACTAGCGGCTACACAGATACGCAGTATTTT. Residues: CASSLAGTSGYTDTQYF.

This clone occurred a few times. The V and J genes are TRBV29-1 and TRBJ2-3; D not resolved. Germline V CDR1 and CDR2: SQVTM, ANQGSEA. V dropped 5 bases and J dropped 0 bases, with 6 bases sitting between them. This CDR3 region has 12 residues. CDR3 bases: TGCAGCGTTAAAACTAGCACAGATACGCAGTATTTT. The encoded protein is CSVKTSTDTQYF.

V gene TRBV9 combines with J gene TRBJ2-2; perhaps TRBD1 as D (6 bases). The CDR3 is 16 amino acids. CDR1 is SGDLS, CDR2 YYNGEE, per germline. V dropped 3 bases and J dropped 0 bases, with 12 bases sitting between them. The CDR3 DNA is TGTGCCAGCAGCGGACTACAGGGACCGAACACCGGGGAGCTGTTTTTT. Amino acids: CASSGLQGPNTGELFF.

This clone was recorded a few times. Written as DNA, the CDR3 is TGTGCCAGCAGCCCCCGGGGGGGGACCACAGATACGCAGTATTTT. Translated, it gives CASSPRGGTTDTQYF. V and J are TRBV11-1 and TRBJ2-3, with 8 bases aligning to TRBD2. The junction had 6 bases not matched to a gene; V was cut back by 5 bases and J by 2 bases. The V gene's germline CDR1 is SGHAT and CDR2 FQDESV (reference sequence). The CDR3 sequence is 15 residues long. Full variable domain (missing parts from reference TRBV11-1 and TRBJ2-3): EAEVAQSPRYKITEKSQAVAFWCDPISGHATLYWYRQILGQGPELLVQFQDESVVDDSQLPKDRFSAERLKGVDSTLKIQPAELGDSAMYLCASSPRGGTTDTQYFGPGTRLTVL.

CDR3 nucleotide sequence: TGTGCCAGCAGCCCTATGGGACTAGCGGGGGGAAATGAGCAGTTCTTC. Its protein product is CASSPMGLAGGNEQFF. The chain joins TRBV2 to TRBJ2-1, with TRBD2 identical over 15 bases. CDR1 is SNHLY and CDR2 is FYNNEI in the germline V gene. With V trimmed by 6 bases and J by 7 bases, 7 bases remained unmatched. The CDR3 totals 16 residues.

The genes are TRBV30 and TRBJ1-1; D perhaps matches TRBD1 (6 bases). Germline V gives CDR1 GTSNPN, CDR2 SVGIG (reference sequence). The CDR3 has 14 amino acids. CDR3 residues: CSLITKYRDTEAFF. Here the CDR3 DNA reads TGTTCATTAATTACAAAATACAGGGACACTGAAGCTTTCTTT.

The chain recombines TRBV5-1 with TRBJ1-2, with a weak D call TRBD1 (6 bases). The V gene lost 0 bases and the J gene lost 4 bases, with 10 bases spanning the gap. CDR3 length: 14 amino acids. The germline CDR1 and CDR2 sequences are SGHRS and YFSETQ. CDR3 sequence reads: CASSLAGRGYGYTF. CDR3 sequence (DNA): TGCGCCAGCAGCTTGGCAGGCAGGGGCTATGGCTACACCTTC.

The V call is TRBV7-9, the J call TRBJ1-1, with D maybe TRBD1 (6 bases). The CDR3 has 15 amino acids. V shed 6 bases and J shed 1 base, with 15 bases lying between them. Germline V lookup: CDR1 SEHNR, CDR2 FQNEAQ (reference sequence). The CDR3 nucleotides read TGTGCCAGCAGATCTACCGGGACAAGGAACACTGAAGCTTTCTTT. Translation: CASRSTGTRNTEAFF.

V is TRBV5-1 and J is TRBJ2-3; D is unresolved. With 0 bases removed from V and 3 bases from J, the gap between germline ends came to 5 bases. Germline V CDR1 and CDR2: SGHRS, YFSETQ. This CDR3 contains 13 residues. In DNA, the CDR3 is TGCGCCAGCAGCTTGGGCCAGACAGATACGCAGTATTTT. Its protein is CASSLGQTDTQYF.

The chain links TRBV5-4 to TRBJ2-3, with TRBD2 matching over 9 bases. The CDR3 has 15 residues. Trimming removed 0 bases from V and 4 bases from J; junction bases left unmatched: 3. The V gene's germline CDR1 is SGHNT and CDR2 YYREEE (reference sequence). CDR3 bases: TGTGCCAGCAGCTTGGCCGCGGGGGGGCCAGATACGCAGTATTTT. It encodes CASSLAAGGPDTQYF.

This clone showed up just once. The chain's CDR3 is CASSAGEITDEQFF. The CDR3 DNA sequence: TGTGCCAGCAGTGCAGGGGAAATTACAGATGAGCAGTTCTTC. The gene calls are TRBV6-4 and TRBJ2-1; tentative D call: TRBD1 (6 bases). This CDR3 is built from 14 residues. Germline-derived CDR1 and CDR2 are MRHNA and SNTAGT. V gave up 4 bases and J gave up 8 bases, with 15 bases separating them.

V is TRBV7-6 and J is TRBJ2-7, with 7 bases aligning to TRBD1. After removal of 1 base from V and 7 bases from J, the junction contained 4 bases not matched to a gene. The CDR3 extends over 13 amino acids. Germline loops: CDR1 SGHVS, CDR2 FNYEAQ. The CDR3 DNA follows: TGTGCCAGCAGCTTAGAGCAGGGGGTAGAGCAGTACTTC. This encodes CASSLEQGVEQYF.

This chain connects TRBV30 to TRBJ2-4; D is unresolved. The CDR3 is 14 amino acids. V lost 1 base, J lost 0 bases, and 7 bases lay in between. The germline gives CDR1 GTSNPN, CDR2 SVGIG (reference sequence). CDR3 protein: CAWSGALAKNIQYF. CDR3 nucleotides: TGTGCCTGGAGTGGTGCGCTAGCCAAAAACATTCAGTACTTC.

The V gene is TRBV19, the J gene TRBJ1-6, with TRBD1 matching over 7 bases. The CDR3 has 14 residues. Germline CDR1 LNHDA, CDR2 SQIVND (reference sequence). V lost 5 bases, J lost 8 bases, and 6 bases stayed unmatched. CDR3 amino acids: CASSQTGDDSPLHF. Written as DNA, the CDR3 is TGTGCCAGTAGTCAAACAGGGGATGATTCACCCCTCCACTTT.

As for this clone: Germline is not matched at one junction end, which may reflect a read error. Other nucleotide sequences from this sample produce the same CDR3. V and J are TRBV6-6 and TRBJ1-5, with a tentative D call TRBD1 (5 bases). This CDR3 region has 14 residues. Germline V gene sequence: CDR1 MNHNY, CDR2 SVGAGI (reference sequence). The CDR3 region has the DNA TGCGCCAGCAAATTAGGGGAAAGCAATCAGCCCCAGCATTTT. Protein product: CASKLGESNQPQHF.

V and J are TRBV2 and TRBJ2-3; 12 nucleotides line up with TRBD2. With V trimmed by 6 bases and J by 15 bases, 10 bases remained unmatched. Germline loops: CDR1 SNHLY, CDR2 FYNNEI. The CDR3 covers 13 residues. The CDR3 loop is CASRETSGGRIYF. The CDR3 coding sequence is TGTGCCAGCAGGGAGACTAGCGGGGGCCGCATCTATTTT.

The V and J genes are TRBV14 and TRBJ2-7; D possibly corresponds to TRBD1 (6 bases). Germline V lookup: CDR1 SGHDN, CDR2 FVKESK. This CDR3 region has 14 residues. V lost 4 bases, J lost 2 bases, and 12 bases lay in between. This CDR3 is CASSLSTGPYEQYV. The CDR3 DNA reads TGTGCCAGCAGCCTCTCGACAGGCCCCTACGAGCAGTACGTC.

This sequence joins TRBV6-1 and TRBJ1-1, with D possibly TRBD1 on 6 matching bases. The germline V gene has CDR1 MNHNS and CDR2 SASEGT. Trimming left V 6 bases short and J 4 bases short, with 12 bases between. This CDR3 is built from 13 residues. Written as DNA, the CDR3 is TGTGCCAGCAGACAGGGAGAAAGCACTGAAGCTTTCTTT. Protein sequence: CASRQGESTEAFF.

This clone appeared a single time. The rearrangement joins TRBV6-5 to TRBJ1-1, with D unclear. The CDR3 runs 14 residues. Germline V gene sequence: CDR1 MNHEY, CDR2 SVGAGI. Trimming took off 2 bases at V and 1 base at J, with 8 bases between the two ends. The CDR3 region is CASSYGLRNTEAFF. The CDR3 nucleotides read TGTGCCAGCAGTTACGGACTCAGGAACACTGAAGCTTTCTTT.